This T cell receptor beta chain is from a study of cytomegalovirus exposure and HLA in healthy donors. PCR employed 60 Vbeta and 13 Jbeta primers. Profiled with immunoSEQ multiplex PCR; TCRdb holds only in-frame clones, not every one. The data contain approximately 85,000 clones, roughly 58% of them singletons. The CDR3 has 12 residues. Germline CDR1 reads GTSNPN; CDR2 reads SVGIG (reference sequence). With 3 bases removed from V and 12 bases from J, the gap between germline ends came to 17 bases. The V call is TRBV30, the J call TRBJ1-1; perhaps TRBD1 as D (6 bases). The TCR comes from a woman aged 25 to 45 in good health and CMV-seropositive. Sequenced input: PBMCs. DNA of the CDR3: TGTGCCTGGAGCCATAGGGGGGGCAGATCTTTCTTT. This codes for CAWSHRGGRSFF.